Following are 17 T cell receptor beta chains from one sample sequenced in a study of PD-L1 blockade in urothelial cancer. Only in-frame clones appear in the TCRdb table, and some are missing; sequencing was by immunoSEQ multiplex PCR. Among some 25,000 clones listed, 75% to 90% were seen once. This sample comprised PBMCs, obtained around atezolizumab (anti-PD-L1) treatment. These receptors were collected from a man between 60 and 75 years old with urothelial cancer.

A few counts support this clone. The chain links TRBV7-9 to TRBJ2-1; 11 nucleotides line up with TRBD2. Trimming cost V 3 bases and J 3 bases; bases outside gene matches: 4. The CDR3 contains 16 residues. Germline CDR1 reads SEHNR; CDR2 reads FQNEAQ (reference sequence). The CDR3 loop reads CASSLGLAASYNEQFF. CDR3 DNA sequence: TGTGCCAGCAGCTTGGGACTAGCGGCCAGCTACAATGAGCAGTTCTTC.

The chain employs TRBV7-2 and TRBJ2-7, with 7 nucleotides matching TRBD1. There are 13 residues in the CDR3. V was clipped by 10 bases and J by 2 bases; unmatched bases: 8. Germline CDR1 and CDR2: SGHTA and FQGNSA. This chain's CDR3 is CAIRTGPPYEQYF. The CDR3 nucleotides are TGTGCCATCAGGACAGGACCCCCCTACGAGCAGTACTTC.

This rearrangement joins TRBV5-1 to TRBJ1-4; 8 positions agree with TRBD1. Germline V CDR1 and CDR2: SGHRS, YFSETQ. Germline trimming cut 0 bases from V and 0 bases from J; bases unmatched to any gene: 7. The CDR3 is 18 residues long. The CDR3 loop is CASSLAGTGQATNEKLFF. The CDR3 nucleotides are TGCGCCAGCAGCTTGGCTGGGACAGGCCAAGCAACTAATGAAAAACTGTTTTTT. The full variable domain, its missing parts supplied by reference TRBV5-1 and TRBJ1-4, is KAGVTQTPRYLIKTRGQQVTLSCSPISGHRSVSWYQQTPGQGLQFLFEYFSETQRNKGNFPGRFSGRQFSNSRSEMNVSTLELGDSALYLCASSLAGTGQATNEKLFFGSGTQLSVL.

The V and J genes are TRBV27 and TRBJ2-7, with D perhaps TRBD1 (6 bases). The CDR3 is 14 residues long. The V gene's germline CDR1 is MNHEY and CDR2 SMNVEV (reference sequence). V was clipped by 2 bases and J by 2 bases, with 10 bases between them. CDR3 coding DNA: TGTGCCAGCAGTTTAAGTGGGACACCCTACGAGCAGTACTTC. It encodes CASSLSGTPYEQYF.

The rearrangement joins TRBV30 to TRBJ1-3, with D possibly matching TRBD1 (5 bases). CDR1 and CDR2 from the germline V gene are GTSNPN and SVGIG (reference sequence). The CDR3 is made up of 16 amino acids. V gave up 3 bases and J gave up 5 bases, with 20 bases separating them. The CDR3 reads CAWSATGRGQRNTIYF. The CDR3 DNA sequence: TGTGCCTGGAGCGCTACGGGGAGGGGCCAGAGAAACACCATATATTTT.

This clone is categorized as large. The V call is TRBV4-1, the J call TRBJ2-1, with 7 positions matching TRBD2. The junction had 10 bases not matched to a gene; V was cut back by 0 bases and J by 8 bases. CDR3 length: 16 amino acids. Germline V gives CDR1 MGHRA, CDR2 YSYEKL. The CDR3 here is CASSQETGGSRDEQFF. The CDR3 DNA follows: TGCGCCAGCAGCCAAGAAACAGGCGGGAGCAGAGATGAGCAGTTCTTC.

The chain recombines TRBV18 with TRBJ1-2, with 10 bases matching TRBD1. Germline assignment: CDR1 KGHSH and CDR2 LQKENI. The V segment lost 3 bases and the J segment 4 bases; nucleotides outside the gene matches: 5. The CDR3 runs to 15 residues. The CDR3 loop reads CASSPNRDRGYGYTF. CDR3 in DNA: TGTGCCAGCTCACCGAACAGGGACAGGGGCTATGGCTACACCTTC. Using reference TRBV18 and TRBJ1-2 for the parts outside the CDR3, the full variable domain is NAGVMQNPRHLVRRRGQEARLRCSPMKGHSHVYWYRQLPEEGLKFMVYLQKENIIDESGMPKERFSAEFPKEGPSILRIQQVVRGDSAAYFCASSPNRDRGYGYTFGSGTRLTVV.

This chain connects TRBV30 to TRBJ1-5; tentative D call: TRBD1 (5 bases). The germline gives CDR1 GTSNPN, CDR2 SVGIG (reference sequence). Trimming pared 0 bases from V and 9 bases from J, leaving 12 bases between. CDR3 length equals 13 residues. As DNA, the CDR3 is TGTGCCTGGAGTGTTTACGCCGGGGGGCCCCAGCATTTT. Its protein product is CAWSVYAGGPQHF.

The CDR3 DNA reads TGTGCCAGCACGAGGGGGCCTAGTGAGCAGTTCTTC. Protein: CASTRGPSEQFF. The genes are TRBV11-2 and TRBJ2-1; 7 nucleotides agree with TRBD1. CDR1 SGHAT and CDR2 FQNNGV come from the germline V gene. This CDR3 is built from 12 residues. Germline trimming cut 7 bases from V and 9 bases from J; bases unmatched to any gene: 6.

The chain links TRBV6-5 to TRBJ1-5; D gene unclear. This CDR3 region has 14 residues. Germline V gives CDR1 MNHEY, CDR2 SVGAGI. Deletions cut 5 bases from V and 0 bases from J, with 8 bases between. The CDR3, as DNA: TGTGCCAGCAGTCGAGGCGGTAGCAATCAGCCCCAGCATTTT. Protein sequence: CASSRGGSNQPQHF.

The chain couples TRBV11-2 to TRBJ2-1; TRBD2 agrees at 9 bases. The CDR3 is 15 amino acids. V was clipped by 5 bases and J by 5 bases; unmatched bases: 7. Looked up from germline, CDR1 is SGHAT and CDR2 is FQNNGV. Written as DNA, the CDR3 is TGTGCCAGCAGCGTGACTAGCGGAGGGGACAATGAGCAGTTCTTC. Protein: CASSVTSGGDNEQFF.

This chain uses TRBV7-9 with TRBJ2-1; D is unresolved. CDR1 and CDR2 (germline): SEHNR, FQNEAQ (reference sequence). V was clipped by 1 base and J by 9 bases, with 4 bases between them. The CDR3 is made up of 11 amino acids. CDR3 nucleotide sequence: TGTGCCAGCAGCTTAGAGAGTGAGCAGTTCTTC. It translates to CASSLESEQFF.

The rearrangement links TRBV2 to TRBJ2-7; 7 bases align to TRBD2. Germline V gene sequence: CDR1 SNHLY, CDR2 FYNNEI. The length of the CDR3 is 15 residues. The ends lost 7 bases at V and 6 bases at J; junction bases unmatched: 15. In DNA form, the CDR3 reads TGTGCCAGCAACGGCGGGAGAGGACCCCTTTTCGAGCAGTACTTC. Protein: CASNGGRGPLFEQYF.

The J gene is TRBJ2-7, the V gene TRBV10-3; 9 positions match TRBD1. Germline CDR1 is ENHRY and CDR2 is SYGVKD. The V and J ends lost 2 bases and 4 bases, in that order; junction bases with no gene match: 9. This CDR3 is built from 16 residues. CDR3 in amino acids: CAISEPTTGGRYEQYF. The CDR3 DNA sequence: TGTGCCATCAGTGAGCCGACCACAGGGGGCCGTTACGAGCAGTACTTC.

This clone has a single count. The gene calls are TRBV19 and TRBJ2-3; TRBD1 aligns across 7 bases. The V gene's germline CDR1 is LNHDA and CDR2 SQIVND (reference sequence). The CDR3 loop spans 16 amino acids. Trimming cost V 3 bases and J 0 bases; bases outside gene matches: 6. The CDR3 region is CASSIGTAVSTDTQYF. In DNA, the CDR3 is TGTGCCAGTAGTATCGGGACAGCCGTTAGCACAGATACGCAGTATTTT.

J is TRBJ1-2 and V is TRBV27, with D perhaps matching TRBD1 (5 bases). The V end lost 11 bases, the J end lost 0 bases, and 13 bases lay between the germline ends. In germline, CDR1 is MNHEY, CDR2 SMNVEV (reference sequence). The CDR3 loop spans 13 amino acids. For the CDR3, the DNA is TGTGCCGCCTCCGACAGCGCTAACTATGGCTACACCTTC. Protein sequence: CAASDSANYGYTF.

This CDR3 reads CASSDALSAQHF. In nucleotides, the CDR3 is TGTGCCAGCAGTGATGCCCTTTCAGCCCAGCATTTT. The chain carries TRBV2 and TRBJ1-5, with D unclear. CDR3 size: 12 residues. Germline V gene lookup returns CDR1 SNHLY and CDR2 FYNNEI. V was pared by 3 bases and J by 11 bases, with 11 bases between.